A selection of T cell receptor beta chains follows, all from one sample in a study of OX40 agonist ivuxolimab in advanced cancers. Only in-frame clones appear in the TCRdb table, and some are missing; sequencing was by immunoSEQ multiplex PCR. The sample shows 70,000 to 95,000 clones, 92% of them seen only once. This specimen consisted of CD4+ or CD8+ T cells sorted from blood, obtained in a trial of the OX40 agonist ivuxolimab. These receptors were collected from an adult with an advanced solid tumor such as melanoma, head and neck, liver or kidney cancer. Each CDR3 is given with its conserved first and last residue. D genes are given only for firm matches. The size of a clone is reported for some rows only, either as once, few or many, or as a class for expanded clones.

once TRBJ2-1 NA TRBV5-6 TGTGCCAGCGAGGGTCATCTCGGGAGAGCCTACAATGAGCAGTTCTTC CASEGHLGRAYNEQFF
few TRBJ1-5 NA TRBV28 TGTGCCAGCAGGCGGAAGGCTATTACCCTTAATCAGCCCCAGCATTTT CASRRKAITLNQPQHF
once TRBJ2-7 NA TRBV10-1 TGCGCCAGCAGTGAGAATCAGGGCTACGAGCAGTACTTC CASSENQGYEQYF
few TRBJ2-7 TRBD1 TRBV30 TGTGCCTGGAAGGGACAGGGGGCGCCCGAGCAGTACTTC CAWKGQGAPEQYF
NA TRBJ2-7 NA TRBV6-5 TGTGCCAGCAGGGGGATCGGGGCTTCCTACGAGCAGTACTTC CASRGIGASYEQYF
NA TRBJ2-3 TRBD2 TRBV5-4 TGTGCCAGCAGCTTGAGTCTAGCGGCCCGGGATACGCAGTATTTT CASSLSLAARDTQYF
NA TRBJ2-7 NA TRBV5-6 TGTGCCAGCAGCCGAACCGTTGGCTACGAGCAGTACTTC CASSRTVGYEQYF
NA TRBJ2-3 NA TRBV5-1 TGCGCCAGCAGCTTGGGCACAGGGTTAAGCACAGATACGCAGTATTTT CASSLGTGLSTDTQYF
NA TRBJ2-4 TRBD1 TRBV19 TGTGCCAGTAGTAACCGGGACAGGGGTGCCAAAAACATTCAGTACTTC CASSNRDRGAKNIQYF
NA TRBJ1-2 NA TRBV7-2 TGTGCCAGCAGCCCAGACGGGGCTGGCTACACCTTC CASSPDGAGYTF
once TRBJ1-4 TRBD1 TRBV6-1 TGTGCCAGCAGTGAGGTCCGGGGACAGCCTAATGAAAAACTGTTTTTT CASSEVRGQPNEKLFF
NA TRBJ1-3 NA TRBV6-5 TGTGCCAGCCGGGACACCTTCTCTGGAAACACCATATATTTT CASRDTFSGNTIYF
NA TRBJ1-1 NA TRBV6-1 TGTGCCAGCAGTGAAGCGCTTCAAGGCTGGAACACTGAAGCTTTCTTT CASSEALQGWNTEAFF
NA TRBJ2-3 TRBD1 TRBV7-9 TGTGCCAGCAGCTTCCGGGACAGTGTAGATACGCAGTATTTT CASSFRDSVDTQYF
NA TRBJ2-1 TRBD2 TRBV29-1 TGCAGCGTGGAGGGACTAGCGGGAGTAGGCAATGAGCAGTTCTTC CSVEGLAGVGNEQFF
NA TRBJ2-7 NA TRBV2 TGTGCCAGCAGGGGAGGTAGCTACGAGCAGTACTTC CASRGGSYEQYF
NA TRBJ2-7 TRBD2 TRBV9 TGTGCCAGCAGCGTAGGAACTAGCGGGGGGGCCCTTTCCTACGAGCAGTACTTC CASSVGTSGGALSYEQYF
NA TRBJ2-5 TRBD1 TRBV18 TGTGCCAGCTCACTCCGGGACAGAGGCGAGACCCAGTACTTC CASSLRDRGETQYF
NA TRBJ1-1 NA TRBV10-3 TGTGCCACCGCAACAGGGATCGACACTGAAGCTTTCTTT CATATGIDTEAFF
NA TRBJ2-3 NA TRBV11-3 TGTGCCAGCAGCTTAGATCAATTCGCCGCCACAGATACGCAGTATTTT CASSLDQFAATDTQYF
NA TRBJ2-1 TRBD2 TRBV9 TGTGCCAGCAGCTTGGGGCTAGCGGGAGGGAGCTACAATGAGCAGTTCTTC CASSLGLAGGSYNEQFF
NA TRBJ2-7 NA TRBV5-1 TGCGCCAGCAGCTTGGTGACAGGACCGTACGAGCAGTACTTC CASSLVTGPYEQYF
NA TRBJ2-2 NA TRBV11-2 TGTGCCAGCAGCTTATTACCCAGCGGCTCCACCGGGGAGCTGTTTTTT CASSLLPSGSTGELFF
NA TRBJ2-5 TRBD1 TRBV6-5 TGTGCCAGTACAGGGGCGGGAGAGACCCAGTACTTC CASTGAGETQYF
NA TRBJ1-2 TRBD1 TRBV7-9 TGTGCCAGCAGCGTAACAGGGGGCGGTGGCTACACCTTC CASSVTGGGGYTF
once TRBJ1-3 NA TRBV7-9 TGTGCCAGCACCTTCGACGGTAGCTCTGGAAACACCATATATTTT CASTFDGSSGNTIYF
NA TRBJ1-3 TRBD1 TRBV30 TGTGCCTGGTCCGGGACAGGGGGTCACACCATATATTTT CAWSGTGGHTIYF
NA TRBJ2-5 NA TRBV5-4 TGTGCCAGCAGCTTGGGGTCCGGATATTGGGGCCAGAGGGGGGAAGAGACCCAGTACTTC CASSLGSGYWGQRGEETQYF
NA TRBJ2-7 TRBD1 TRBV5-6 TGTGCCAGCAGCAAGACCGGGACAGGGGAGAACGAGCAGTACTTC CASSKTGTGENEQYF
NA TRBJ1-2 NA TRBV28 TGTGCCAGCAGTTTATCCTATTCAGTGGGCTACACCTTC CASSLSYSVGYTF
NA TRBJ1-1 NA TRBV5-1 TGCGCCAGCAGCTTGGAAGCGGGGGACTCGAACACTGAAGCTTTCTTT CASSLEAGDSNTEAFF
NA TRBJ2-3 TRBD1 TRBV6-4 TGTGCCAGCAGTGAGAGGGGGCTGGACACAGATACGCAGTATTTT CASSERGLDTDTQYF
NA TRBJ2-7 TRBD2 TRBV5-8 TGTGCCAGCAGCCCGAGACTAGCGGGTACTCACGAGCAGTACTTC CASSPRLAGTHEQYF
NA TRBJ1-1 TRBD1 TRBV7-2 TGTGCCAGCAGCCCAGACAGGGGGTACACTGAAGCTTTCTTT CASSPDRGYTEAFF
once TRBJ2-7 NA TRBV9 TGTGCCAGCAGCGTTTCCCTTCATACGTACGAGCAGTACTTC CASSVSLHTYEQYF
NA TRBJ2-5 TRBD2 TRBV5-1 TGCGCCAGCAGCTCACCTAGCGGGAGGATAGAGACCCAGTACTTC CASSSPSGRIETQYF
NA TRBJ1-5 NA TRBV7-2 TGTGCCAGCAGCTTAACCAGGGGTAATGGTCAGCCCCAGCATTTT CASSLTRGNGQPQHF
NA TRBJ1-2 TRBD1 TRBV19 TGTGCCAGTAGCACTCCGGGACAGGGTGACTATGGCTACACCTTC CASSTPGQGDYGYTF
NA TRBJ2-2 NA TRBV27 TGTGCCAGCAAACTCGGAGGGCCGAACACCGGGGAGCTGTTTTTT CASKLGGPNTGELFF
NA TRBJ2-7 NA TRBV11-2 TGTGCCAGCAGCTCGTCTGACTACTACGAGCAGTACTTC CASSSSDYYEQYF
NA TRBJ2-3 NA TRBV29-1 TGCAGCGTTGAAACCGGGCCCAGCACAGATACGCAGTATTTT CSVETGPSTDTQYF
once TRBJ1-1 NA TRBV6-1 TGTGCCAGCAGTGAATCAGACCACCGGGACGACATGAACACTGAAGCTTTCTTT CASSESDHRDDMNTEAFF
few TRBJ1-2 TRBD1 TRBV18 TGTGCCAGCTCACCACCGGGACAGGGCGGCTACACCTTC CASSPPGQGGYTF
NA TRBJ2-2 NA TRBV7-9 TGTGCCAGCAGCTTCCTGAACACCGGGGAGCTGTTTTTT CASSFLNTGELFF
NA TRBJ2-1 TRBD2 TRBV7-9 TGTGCCAGCAGTCGGGGGGGAGCGAATGAGCAGTTCTTC CASSRGGANEQFF
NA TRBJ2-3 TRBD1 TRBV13 TGTGCCAGCAGCCTTCGCGCCGTCCGACAGGGCGCAGATACGCAGTATTTT CASSLRAVRQGADTQYF
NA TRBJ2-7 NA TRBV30 TGTGCCTGGAGTGGGAGGGGGCGGACTACGGAGCAGTACTTC CAWSGRGRTTEQYF
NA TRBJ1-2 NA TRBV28 TGTGCCAGCAGAGTAGTACCCTATGGCTACACCTTC CASRVVPYGYTF
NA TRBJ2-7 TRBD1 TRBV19 TGTGCCAGTAGTGAGTCGCAGGGGGTCGAGCAGTACTTC CASSESQGVEQYF
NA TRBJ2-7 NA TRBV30 TGTGCCTGGAGTGTTGGGACGGATTCCTACGAGCAGTACTTC CAWSVGTDSYEQYF